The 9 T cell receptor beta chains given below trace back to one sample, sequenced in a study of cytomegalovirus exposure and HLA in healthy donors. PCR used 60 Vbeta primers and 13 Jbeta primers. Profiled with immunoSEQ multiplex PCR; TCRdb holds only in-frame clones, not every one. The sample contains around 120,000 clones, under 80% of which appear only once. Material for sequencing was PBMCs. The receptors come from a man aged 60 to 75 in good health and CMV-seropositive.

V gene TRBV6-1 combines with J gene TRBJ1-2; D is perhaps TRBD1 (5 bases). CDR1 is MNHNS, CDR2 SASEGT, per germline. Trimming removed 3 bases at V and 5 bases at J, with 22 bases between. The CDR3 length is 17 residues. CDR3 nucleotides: TGTGCCAGCAGTGATGGGCCGGGAGGGGCATCAAGATATGGCTACACCTTC. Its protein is CASSDGPGGASRYGYTF.

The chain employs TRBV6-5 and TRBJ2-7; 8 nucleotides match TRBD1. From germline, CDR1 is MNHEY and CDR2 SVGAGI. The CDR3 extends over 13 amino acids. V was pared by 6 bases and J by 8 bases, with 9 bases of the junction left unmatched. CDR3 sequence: CASSPGQGNKQYF. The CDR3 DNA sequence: TGTGCCAGCAGCCCCGGACAGGGAAATAAGCAGTACTTC.

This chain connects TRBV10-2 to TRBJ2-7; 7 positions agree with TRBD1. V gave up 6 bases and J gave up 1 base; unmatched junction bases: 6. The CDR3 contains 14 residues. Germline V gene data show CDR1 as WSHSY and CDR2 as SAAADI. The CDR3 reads CASSLQGRSYEQYF. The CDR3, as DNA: TGCGCCAGCAGCTTACAGGGGCGATCCTACGAGCAGTACTTC.

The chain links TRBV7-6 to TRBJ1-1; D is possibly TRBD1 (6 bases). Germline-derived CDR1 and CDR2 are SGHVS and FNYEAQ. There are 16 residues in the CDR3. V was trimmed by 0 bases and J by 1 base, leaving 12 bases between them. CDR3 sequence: CASSLAPRGKNTEAFF. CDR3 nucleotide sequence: TGTGCCAGCAGCTTAGCGCCAAGGGGGAAGAACACTGAAGCTTTCTTT.

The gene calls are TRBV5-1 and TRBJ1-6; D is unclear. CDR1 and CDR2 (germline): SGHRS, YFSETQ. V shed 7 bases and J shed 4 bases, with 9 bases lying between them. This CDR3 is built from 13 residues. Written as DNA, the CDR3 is TGCGCCAGCTCAGCGGGATATAATTCACCCCTCCACTTT. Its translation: CASSAGYNSPLHF. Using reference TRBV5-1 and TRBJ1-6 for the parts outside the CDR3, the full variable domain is KAGVTQTPRYLIKTRGQQVTLSCSPISGHRSVSWYQQTPGQGLQFLFEYFSETQRNKGNFPGRFSGRQFSNSRSEMNVSTLELGDSALYLCASSAGYNSPLHFGNGTRLTVT.

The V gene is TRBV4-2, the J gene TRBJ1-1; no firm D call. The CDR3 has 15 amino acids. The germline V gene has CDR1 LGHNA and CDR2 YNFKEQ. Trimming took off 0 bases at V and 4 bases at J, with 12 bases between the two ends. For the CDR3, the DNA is TGTGCCAGCAGCCAAGACCGGGGAGTAGGCACTGAAGCTTTCTTT. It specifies CASSQDRGVGTEAFF.

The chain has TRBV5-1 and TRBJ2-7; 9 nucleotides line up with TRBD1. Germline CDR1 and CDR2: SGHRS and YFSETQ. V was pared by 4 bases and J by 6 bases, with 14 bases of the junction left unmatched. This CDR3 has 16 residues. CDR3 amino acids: CASSLLPGQGMSEQYF. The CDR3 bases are TGCGCCAGCAGCCTCCTCCCGGGACAGGGCATGAGCGAGCAGTACTTC.

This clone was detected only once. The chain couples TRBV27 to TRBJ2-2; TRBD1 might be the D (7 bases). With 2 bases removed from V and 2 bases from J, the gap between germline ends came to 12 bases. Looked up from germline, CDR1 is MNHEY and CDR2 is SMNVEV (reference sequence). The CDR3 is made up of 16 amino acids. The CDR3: CASSLRGTVNTGELFF. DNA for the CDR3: TGTGCCAGCAGTTTACGGGGGACAGTAAACACCGGGGAGCTGTTTTTT.

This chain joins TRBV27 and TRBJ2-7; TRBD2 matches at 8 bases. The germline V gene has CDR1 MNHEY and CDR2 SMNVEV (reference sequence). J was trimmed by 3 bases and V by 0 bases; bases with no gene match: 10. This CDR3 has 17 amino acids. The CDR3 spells CASSLSSGGALDYEQYF. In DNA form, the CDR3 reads TGTGCCAGCAGTTTATCTTCGGGGGGGGCCTTAGACTACGAGCAGTACTTC.